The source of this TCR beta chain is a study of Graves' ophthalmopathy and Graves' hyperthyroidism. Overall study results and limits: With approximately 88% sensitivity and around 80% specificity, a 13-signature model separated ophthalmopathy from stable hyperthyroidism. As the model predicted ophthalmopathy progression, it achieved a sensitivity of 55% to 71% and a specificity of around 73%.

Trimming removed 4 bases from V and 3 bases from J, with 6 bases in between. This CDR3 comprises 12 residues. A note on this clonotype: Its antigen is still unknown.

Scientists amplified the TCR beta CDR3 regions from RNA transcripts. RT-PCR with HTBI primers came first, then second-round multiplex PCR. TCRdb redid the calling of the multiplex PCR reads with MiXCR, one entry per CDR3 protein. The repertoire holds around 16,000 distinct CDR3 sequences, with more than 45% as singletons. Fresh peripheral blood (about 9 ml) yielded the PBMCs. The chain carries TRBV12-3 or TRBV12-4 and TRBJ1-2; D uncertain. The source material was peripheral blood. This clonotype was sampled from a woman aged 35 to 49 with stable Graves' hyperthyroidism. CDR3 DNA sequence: TGTGCCAGCAGTTCGACCGACTATGGCTACACCTTC. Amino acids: CASSSTDYGYTF.